The text below deals with one T cell receptor (beta chain). Its antigen is unknown. Germline lookup yields CDR1 DFQATT and CDR2 SNEGSKA (reference sequence). The CDR3 spans 15 residues. The J segment lost 10 bases and the V segment lost 6 bases, leaving 14 bases of the junction unmatched. These data belong to a study of blood T cells in healthy people across ages. The study's findings and limits: TCR beta diversity per million T cells fell roughly linearly with age.

Each sample yielded at least 6 million isolated PBMCs. The use of a sample-barcoded 5' primer and a J-beta primer mix characterized a second PCR of roughly 6 to 11 cycles. TCRdb re-called the 5' RACE reads with MiXCR, one entry per CDR3 protein. The top ten clones hold approximately 7.9% of a sample with over a million distinct CDR3 sequences, approximately 42% of them seen once. The receptor's source is a woman aged 18 to 35 in good health. The sequenced sample was blood. The gene calls are TRBV20-1 and TRBJ2-1; TRBD2 matches at 11 bases. CDR3 amino acids: CSAPQTGLAVQEQFF. Here the CDR3 DNA reads TGCAGTGCACCACAAACGGGACTAGCGGTTCAGGAGCAGTTCTTC.